The 11 T cell receptor beta chains below all came from one sample that was sequenced in a study of cytotoxic CD8 clonotypes in ibrutinib-treated CLL. Generated by immunoSEQ multiplex PCR, the TCRdb table keeps only in-frame clones and is missing some. The sample shows over 150,000 clones, roughly four fifths of them seen only once. Specimen: PBMCs, collected after 12 months of ibrutinib treatment. The receptors here all came from a human donor with chronic lymphocytic leukemia.

The chain has TRBV4-2 and TRBJ1-1; 7 nucleotides agree with TRBD1. CDR1 and CDR2 (germline): LGHNA, YNFKEQ. This CDR3 contains 17 residues. Trimming at V came to 1 base and at J to 1 base, leaving 9 bases not matched to a gene. CDR3 protein: CASSQGRTGAKNTEAFF. As DNA, the CDR3 is TGTGCCAGCAGCCAAGGGAGAACAGGGGCCAAGAACACTGAAGCTTTCTTT.

The rearrangement uses TRBV5-4 and TRBJ2-2; D is undetermined. The CDR3 has 17 amino acids. V shed 0 bases and J shed 4 bases, with 16 bases lying between them. Germline V lookup: CDR1 SGHNT, CDR2 YYREEE (reference sequence). DNA for the CDR3: TGTGCCAGCAGCTTGGCCGTTAAAATGGCTCGCACCGGGGAGCTGTTTTTT. Translating it yields CASSLAVKMARTGELFF. The full variable domain, rest sourced from reference TRBV5-4 and TRBJ2-2, is ETGVTQSPTHLIKTRGQQVTLRCSSQSGHNTVSWYQQALGQGPQFIFQYYREEENGRGNFPPRFSGLQFPNYSSELNVNALELDDSALYLCASSLAVKMARTGELFFGEGSRLTVL.

The gene calls are TRBV10-3 and TRBJ2-4, with 16 bases matching TRBD2. CDR3 length: 16 residues. With V trimmed by 5 bases and J by 9 bases, 7 bases remained unmatched. CDR1 is ENHRY and CDR2 is SYGVKD in the germline V gene. The CDR3 DNA reads as TGTGCCATCAGTCCGGGACTAGCGGGGGGGCAGAGCATTCAGTACTTC. Residues: CAISPGLAGGQSIQYF.

V and J are TRBV7-9 and TRBJ2-7; D is unclear. Trimming took 2 bases from V and 1 from J, leaving 12 bases between them. The CDR3 has 15 amino acids. Germline V gene lookup returns CDR1 SEHNR and CDR2 FQNEAQ (reference sequence). The CDR3 sequence: CASSLRPARSYEQYF. The CDR3 DNA reads TGTGCCAGCAGCTTACGACCCGCCAGATCCTACGAGCAGTACTTC.

The chain links TRBV18 to TRBJ2-7; D ambiguous. Germline V gene lookup returns CDR1 KGHSH and CDR2 LQKENI. The CDR3 is 14 amino acids. The germline V and J ends were trimmed by 3 bases and 5 bases, with 14 bases remaining between them. The CDR3 bases are TGTGCCAGCTCACCCGGGCCGGGCAACCACGAGCAGTACTTC. It yields the protein CASSPGPGNHEQYF.

V and J are TRBV5-1 and TRBJ2-7; 9 positions match TRBD1. This CDR3 has 18 residues. Germline loops: CDR1 SGHRS, CDR2 YFSETQ. The V and J ends lost 0 bases and 2 bases, in that order; junction bases with no gene match: 12. The CDR3 loop is CASSLGTGGSSIAYEQYF. Written as DNA, the CDR3 is TGCGCCAGCAGCTTGGGAACAGGGGGCTCCTCCATTGCCTACGAGCAGTACTTC.

The chain has TRBV7-3 and TRBJ1-2; D possibly corresponds to TRBD1 (5 bases). Germline CDR1 and CDR2: SGHTA and FQGTGA. Trimming stripped 4 bases from V and 0 bases from J, with 12 bases between. This CDR3 contains 15 residues. DNA of the CDR3: TGTGCCAGCAGCTCTATGACAGTAGCTAACTATGGCTACACCTTC. This gives the protein CASSSMTVANYGYTF.

This clone was recorded only once. The genes are TRBV18 and TRBJ2-3, with no clear D. Trimming removed 8 bases from V and 1 base from J, with 7 bases in between. The length of the CDR3 is 12 residues. The germline V gene has CDR1 KGHSH and CDR2 LQKENI. The CDR3 reads CASKEGTDTQYF. DNA of the CDR3: TGTGCCAGCAAAGAGGGCACAGATACGCAGTATTTT.

This chain uses TRBV9 with TRBJ1-2; D is unclear. CDR1 SGDLS and CDR2 YYNGEE come from the germline V gene. This CDR3 region has 15 residues. With 4 bases removed from V and 4 bases from J, the gap between germline ends came to 17 bases. The CDR3 loop reads CASSNGSPGGYGYTF. CDR3 coding DNA: TGTGCCAGCAGCAACGGGTCGCCTGGCGGCTATGGCTACACCTTC.

The chain is built from TRBV7-9 and TRBJ2-5, with 8 bases lining up with TRBD2. The CDR3 is made up of 15 amino acids. The ends lost 5 bases at V and 1 base at J; junction bases unmatched: 6. Germline V gene lookup returns CDR1 SEHNR and CDR2 FQNEAQ (reference sequence). CDR3 in DNA: TGTGCCAGCAGCACCCTACTAGCGGCCCAAGAGACCCAGTACTTC. It codes for CASSTLLAAQETQYF.

V and J are TRBV4-1 and TRBJ2-3; 7 bases line up with TRBD1. This CDR3 comprises 14 residues. CDR1 is MGHRA, CDR2 YSYEKL, per germline. Germline trimming cut 4 bases from V and 3 bases from J; bases unmatched to any gene: 4. CDR3 in DNA: TGCGCCAGCAGCCTTGGGACAGTAACAGATACGCAGTATTTT. It encodes CASSLGTVTDTQYF.